This is a list of T cell receptor beta chains from one sample in a study of T cells in localized non-small cell lung cancer. Libraries were prepared by immunoSEQ multiplex PCR; TCRdb keeps only in-frame clonotypes and omits some of them. The sample comprises about 3,000 clones, approximately 17% of which are singletons, and around 18% rests with the top ten. The sequencing used lung tumor tissue, collected before any cancer treatment. The receptors were gathered from a man aged 35 to 69 with stage I squamous cell lung carcinoma. Both conserved end residues are part of each CDR3. A D gene is named only where the DNA matches it firmly. Not all rows give a size; the values are once, few, many and, for expanded clones, a class.

d_call,j_call,clone_size,v_call,cdr3_length,cdr3_aa,cdr3_nt
-,TRBJ1-6,-,TRBV30,13,CAWSAGQNSPLHF,TGTGCCTGGAGCGCGGGCCAGAATTCACCCCTCCACTTT
TRBD1,TRBJ2-7,-,TRBV6-8,13,CASGWGQAYEQYF,TGTGCCAGCGGCTGGGGACAGGCCTACGAGCAGTACTTC
-,TRBJ2-7,few,TRBV9,14,CASSGEPTSYEQYF,TGTGCCAGCAGCGGAGAACCGACAAGTTACGAGCAGTACTTC
-,TRBJ2-3,-,TRBV11-3,15,CASSFSTPVSDTQYF,TGTGCCAGCAGCTTTTCCACCCCCGTATCTGATACGCAGTATTTT
-,TRBJ1-2,-,TRBV4-1,15,CASSQDSPEYYGYTF,TGCGCCAGCAGCCAAGATTCCCCGGAATACTATGGCTACACCTTC
-,TRBJ2-1,few,TRBV29-1,14,CSVVLDLSLRGQFF,TGCAGCGTTGTCTTGGACTTATCACTTAGAGGGCAGTTCTTC
-,TRBJ1-2,few,TRBV28,14,CASSLGQNIDGYTF,TGTGCCAGCAGTTTAGGTCAGAATATCGATGGCTACACCTTC
-,TRBJ2-7,few,TRBV28,14,CASSSPGHDAEQYF,TGTGCCAGCAGTTCCCCGGGACATGATGCCGAGCAGTACTTC
-,TRBJ2-3,few,TRBV9,13,CASSVGGPDTQYF,TGTGCCAGCAGCGTAGGGGGCCCAGATACGCAGTATTTT
-,TRBJ1-5,-,TRBV28,13,CASRAPSNQPQHF,TGTGCCAGCAGGGCACCTAGCAATCAGCCCCAGCATTTT
-,TRBJ2-2,medium-sized,TRBV29-1,14,CSVGQGGAAGELFF,TGCAGCGTCGGGCAGGGGGGAGCGGCCGGGGAGCTGTTTTTT
TRBD1,TRBJ2-3,few,TRBV7-6,14,CASSPDRAGNTQYF,TGTGCCAGCAGCCCGGACAGGGCAGGGAATACGCAGTATTTT
-,TRBJ1-5,-,TRBV28,15,CASSAIDSLNQPQHF,TGTGCCAGCAGCGCGATTGACAGTCTCAATCAGCCCCAGCATTTT
-,TRBJ2-7,few,TRBV19,14,CASSIGRGGYEQYF,TGTGCCAGTAGTATAGGCAGGGGAGGCTACGAGCAGTACTTC
-,TRBJ1-1,medium-sized,TRBV9,14,CASSVSTDNTEAFF,TGTGCCAGCAGCGTCTCGACAGACAACACTGAAGCTTTCTTT
-,TRBJ2-6,-,TRBV6-8,13,CASSYSTPSVLTF,TGTGCCAGCAGTTACTCGACCCCTTCGGTCCTGACTTTC
-,TRBJ2-2,medium-sized,TRBV11-3,14,CASRSVLDTGELFF,TGTGCCAGCAGGTCAGTCCTGGACACCGGGGAGCTGTTTTTT
-,TRBJ1-5,many,TRBV6-8,12,CASQDPNQPQHF,TGTGCCAGTCAGGACCCCAATCAGCCCCAGCATTTT
-,TRBJ2-3,medium-sized,TRBV11-3,18,CASSLGGRSYTSTDTQYF,TGTGCCAGCAGCTTGGGGGGGCGGAGCTACACTAGCACAGATACGCAGTATTTT
TRBD1,TRBJ1-4,medium-sized,TRBV6-8,17,CASSRDRGHGINEKLFF,TGTGCCAGCAGCCGGGACAGGGGGCATGGGATTAATGAAAAACTGTTTTTT
TRBD2,TRBJ2-1,few,TRBV6-8,13,CAAAGTSSYEQFF,TGTGCAGCCGCGGGGACTAGCTCGTATGAGCAGTTCTTC
-,TRBJ1-2,-,TRBV4-1,16,CASSPRGSRANYGYTF,TGCGCCAGCAGCCCTAGGGGGTCGAGAGCTAACTATGGCTACACCTTC
-,TRBJ1-1,medium-sized,TRBV6-8,14,CASRPASRGTEAFF,TGTGCCAGCAGACCGGCCAGCCGAGGCACTGAAGCTTTCTTT
TRBD1,TRBJ2-2,-,TRBV19,16,CASSARQGTNTGELFF,TGTGCCAGTAGTGCCAGACAGGGAACGAACACCGGGGAGCTGTTTTTT
TRBD1,TRBJ1-1,-,TRBV5-1,14,CASSDRGGNTEAFF,TGCGCCAGCAGCGACAGGGGCGGGAACACTGAAGCTTTCTTT
TRBD1,TRBJ1-4,large,TRBV11-3,15,CASSLARTGDEKLFF,TGTGCCAGCAGCTTGGCAAGGACAGGGGATGAAAAACTGTTTTTT
-,TRBJ1-4,medium-sized,TRBV11-3,14,CASSRGGVGEKLFF,TGTGCCAGCAGCCGCGGCGGGGTGGGTGAAAAACTGTTTTTT
-,TRBJ1-2,-,TRBV10-2,16,CASLAGGVHVNYGYTF,TGCGCCAGCCTGGCGGGGGGCGTTCATGTTAACTATGGCTACACCTTC
-,TRBJ1-1,few,TRBV11-3,14,CASSLSPLATEAFF,TGTGCCAGCAGCTTAAGCCCCTTAGCCACTGAAGCTTTCTTT